This record concerns one TCR beta chain sequence. The target antigen is unknown. J was trimmed by 5 bases and V by 5 bases; bases with no gene match: 3. The germline V gene encodes CDR1 GTSNPN and CDR2 SVGIG (reference sequence). This CDR3 has 12 residues. This sample stems from a study of radiotherapy plus CTLA-4 blockade in lung cancer. Study context: 15% to 20% of enrolled patients responded objectively, and more than 30% had disease control. Overall study results and limits: Early clone dynamics of blood T cells, plus interferon-beta, reportedly predicted response best. Once radiotherapy plus ipilimumab had been given, TCR clones derived from tumor expanded in blood.

Clones were read by immunoSEQ multiplex PCR, and TCRdb kept only the in-frame ones, dropping some. The data show about 86,000 clones, roughly 80% seen once. With ipilimumab providing CTLA-4 blockade, focal radiation was administered to patients who had chemo-refractory metastatic non-small-cell lung cancer. The V call is TRBV30, the J call TRBJ2-7; 10 positions agree with TRBD1. This receptor was obtained from a human donor with non-small cell lung cancer who had stable disease on radiotherapy plus ipilimumab. This material consisted of peripheral blood, taken from a patient treated with radiotherapy plus ipilimumab. The CDR3, as DNA: TGTGCCTGGGGGGACAGGGGTCACGAGCAGTACTTC. As protein: CAWGDRGHEQYF.